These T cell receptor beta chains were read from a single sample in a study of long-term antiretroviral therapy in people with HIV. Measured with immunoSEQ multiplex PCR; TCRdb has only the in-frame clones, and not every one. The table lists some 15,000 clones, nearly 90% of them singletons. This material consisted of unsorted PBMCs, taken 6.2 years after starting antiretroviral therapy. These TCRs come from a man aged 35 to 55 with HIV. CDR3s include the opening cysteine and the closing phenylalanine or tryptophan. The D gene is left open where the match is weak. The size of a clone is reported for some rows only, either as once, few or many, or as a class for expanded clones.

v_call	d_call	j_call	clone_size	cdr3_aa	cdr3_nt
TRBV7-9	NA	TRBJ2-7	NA	CASSLSYEQYF	TGTGCCAGCAGCCTGAGTTACGAGCAGTACTTC
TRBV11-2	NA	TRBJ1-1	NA	CASSLGVGTSETEAFF	TGTGCCAGCAGCTTAGGGGTCGGGACCTCTGAGACTGAAGCTTTCTTT
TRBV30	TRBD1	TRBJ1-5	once	CAWSTPGQGLFSNQPQHF	TGTGCCTGGAGTACGCCGGGACAGGGGCTTTTCAGCAATCAGCCCCAGCATTTT
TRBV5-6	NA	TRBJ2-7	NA	CASSLKPGGYEQYF	TGTGCCAGCAGCTTGAAACCAGGCGGCTACGAGCAGTACTTC
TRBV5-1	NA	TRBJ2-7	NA	CASSFTVRSYEQYF	TGCGCCAGCAGCTTTACGGTTCGCTCCTACGAGCAGTACTTC
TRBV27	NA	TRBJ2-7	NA	CASAGLGSSYEQYF	TGTGCCAGCGCCGGACTGGGCAGCTCCTACGAGCAGTACTTC
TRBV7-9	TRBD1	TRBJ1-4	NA	CASSLATGGAATNEKLFF	TGTGCCAGCAGCTTAGCGACAGGGGGCGCCGCAACTAATGAAAAACTGTTTTTT
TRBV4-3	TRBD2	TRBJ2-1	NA	CASSQGASGRVEQFF	TGCGCCAGCAGCCAAGGGGCTAGCGGGAGGGTTGAGCAGTTCTTC
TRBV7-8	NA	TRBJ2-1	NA	CASSLVSGDNEQFF	TGTGCCAGCAGCTTAGTTTCAGGGGACAATGAGCAGTTCTTC
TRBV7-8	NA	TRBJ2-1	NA	CASSLAGSYNEQFF	TGTGCCAGCAGCTTGGCTGGCTCCTACAATGAGCAGTTCTTC
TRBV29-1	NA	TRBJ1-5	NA	CSVGDRSNQPQHF	TGCAGCGTTGGGGATCGTAGCAATCAGCCCCAGCATTTT
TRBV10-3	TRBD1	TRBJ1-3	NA	CAISPRQGWSGNTIYF	TGTGCCATCAGCCCACGACAGGGGTGGTCTGGAAACACCATATATTTT
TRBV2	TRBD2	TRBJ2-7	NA	CASKRGLVSYEQYF	TGTGCCAGCAAAAGGGGACTAGTCTCCTACGAGCAGTACTTC
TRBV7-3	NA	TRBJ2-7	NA	CASSERPGLLYEQYF	TGTGCCAGCAGCGAAAGACCGGGACTCCTCTACGAGCAGTACTTC
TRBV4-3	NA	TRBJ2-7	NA	CASSQDTGNYEQYF	TGCGCCAGCAGCCAAGATACGGGAAACTACGAGCAGTACTTC
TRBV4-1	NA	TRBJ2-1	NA	CASSRQILEREQFF	TGCGCCAGCAGCCGTCAAATCTTAGAGCGGGAGCAGTTCTTC
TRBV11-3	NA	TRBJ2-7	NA	CASSLDGYEQYF	TGTGCCAGCAGCCTCGACGGCTACGAGCAGTACTTC
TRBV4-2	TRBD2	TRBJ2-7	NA	CASSQEGLAGEGSYEQYF	TGTGCCAGCAGCCAAGAGGGACTAGCGGGAGAAGGGTCCTACGAGCAGTACTTC
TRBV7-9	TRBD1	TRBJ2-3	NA	CASSPLGTGATDTQYF	TGTGCCAGCAGCCCCTTAGGGACAGGGGCGACAGATACGCAGTATTTT